These T cell receptor beta chains were read from a single sample in a study of blood T cells in healthy people across ages. One entry per CDR3 protein, called by TCRdb with MiXCR from the 5' RACE reads. The data hold 800,000 to 950,000 distinct CDR3 sequences, with around 49% observed a single time. The sequenced sample was blood. The receptors here all came from a man between 25 and 39 years old in good health. Both conserved end residues are part of each CDR3. Each record gives: D gene, clone size, J gene, V gene, CDR3 DNA, CDR3 protein. D genes are given only for firm matches. Clone size appears in some rows only: once, few, many, or a class for an expanded clone.

- | - | TRBJ1-1 | TRBV9 | TGTGCCAGCAGCCGGATGTGGGGAGGCACTGAAGCTTTCTTT | CASSRMWGGTEAFF
- | many | TRBJ2-7 | TRBV4-2 | TGTGCCAGCAGCCAGGACTTATTTCCCTACGAGCAGTACTTC | CASSQDLFPYEQYF
- | - | TRBJ2-4 | TRBV27 | TGTACCAGCGAAGAGCAGGGCCTAGCCAAAAACATTCAGTACTTC | CTSEEQGLAKNIQYF
TRBD2 | few | TRBJ2-5 | TRBV27 | TGTGCCAGCAGTTTACATCGAGCGGGACTTCAAGAGACCCAGTACTTC | CASSLHRAGLQETQYF
- | - | TRBJ1-2 | TRBV20-1 | TGCAGTGCTACCGCCAAGGAGCCGAGCTACTATGGCTACACCTTC | CSATAKEPSYYGYTF
- | - | TRBJ1-5 | TRBV9 | TGTGCCAGCAGCGCCTCCCAAGTGGAGCCCCAGCATTTT | CASSASQVEPQHF
- | - | TRBJ2-7 | TRBV7-2 | TGTGCCAGCAGCTTAGGTGTCCCTTCCTACGAGCAGTACTTC | CASSLGVPSYEQYF
- | - | TRBJ2-3 | TRBV7-2 | TGTGCCAGCAGCTTTCAACTCCGGTCTTCGGGTCCAGATACGCAGTATTTT | CASSFQLRSSGPDTQYF
- | few | TRBJ2-1 | TRBV27 | TGTGCCAGCACCCCGACCCCCAGCGTTGAGATCAATGAGCAGTTCTTC | CASTPTPSVEINEQFF
TRBD1 | few | TRBJ2-1 | TRBV27 | TGTGCCAGCAGTCTAACAGGGGCGGTGGGGTCCTACAATGAGCAGTTCTTC | CASSLTGAVGSYNEQFF
TRBD1 | - | TRBJ2-5 | TRBV12-3/TRBV12-4 | TGTGCCAGCAGCCGCCTCGGACAGGACCAAGAGACCCAGTACTTC | CASSRLGQDQETQYF
- | few | TRBJ2-1 | TRBV12-3/TRBV12-4 | TGTGCCAGCAGTTGGAGTCTGGGGAATGAGCAGTTCTTC | CASSWSLGNEQFF
TRBD1 | - | TRBJ2-5 | TRBV9 | TGTGCCAGCAGCGGACCCGGGACAGGGGGCATAAATGAGCAGTACTTC | CASSGPGTGGINEQYF
TRBD2 | - | TRBJ2-7 | TRBV27 | TGTGCCAGCACTAGGGAAGCTAGCGGCTCCTACGAGCAGTACTTC | CASTREASGSYEQYF
TRBD2 | - | TRBJ2-3 | TRBV7-2 | TGTGCCAGCAGCCCAGGGACTAGCGTGGCAGATACGCAGTATTTT | CASSPGTSVADTQYF
- | - | TRBJ2-3 | TRBV7-2 | TGTGCCAGCAGCTTAAACGGACTCCGCACAGATACGCAGTATTTT | CASSLNGLRTDTQYF
- | few | TRBJ1-5 | TRBV29-1 | TGCAGCGTTGCGATGGGTCCTAGCAATCAGCCCCAGCATTTT | CSVAMGPSNQPQHF
TRBD2 | - | TRBJ2-5 | TRBV20-1 | TGCAGTGCTAAACGACTAGCGGGGGGGAATCTGGAGACCCAGTACTTC | CSAKRLAGGNLETQYF
- | - | TRBJ1-6 | TRBV7-9 | TGTGCCAGCAGCTTACAGTTGGAGGAGGGGGATTCACCCCTCCACTTT | CASSLQLEEGDSPLHF
- | - | TRBJ2-2 | TRBV6-2/TRBV6-3 | TGTGCCAGCAGTGACCGGGTTCGGACCGGGGAGCTGTTTTTT | CASSDRVRTGELFF
TRBD1 | - | TRBJ1-1 | TRBV20-1 | TGCAGTGCTAGAGATCGGGACAGCCTAATGAACACTGAAGCTTTCTTT | CSARDRDSLMNTEAFF
- | - | TRBJ2-4 | TRBV20-1 | TGCAGTGCTAGCGGGGAACGACAGCCGGATAGGGAGCAGTACTTC | CSASGERQPDREQYF
TRBD2 | - | TRBJ2-3 | TRBV20-1 | TGCAGTGCTCAATTCGGGACTAGCGGGGGGGTAAATACGCAGTATTTT | CSAQFGTSGGVNTQYF
TRBD2 | - | TRBJ2-5 | TRBV3-1 | TGTGCCAGCAGCGGCGGGACTAGCGGAGATCAAGAGACCCAGTACTTC | CASSGGTSGDQETQYF
- | few | TRBJ2-7 | TRBV6-1 | TGTGCCAGCAGTGAGAAGGTTGGGGGTTCCTACGAGCAGTACTTC | CASSEKVGGSYEQYF
TRBD1 | - | TRBJ2-1 | TRBV3-1 | TGTGCCAGCAGCCACGCCACCGGGACAGGGAACAATGAGCAGTTCTTC | CASSHATGTGNNEQFF
- | few | TRBJ1-4 | TRBV29-1 | TGCAGCGTTTTGCGACGGGATAATGAAAAACTGTTTTTT | CSVLRRDNEKLFF
TRBD2 | few | TRBJ2-3 | TRBV5-1 | TGCGCCAGCAGCCCGGGTGACGGGAGGAAGGGGGATACGCAGTATTTT | CASSPGDGRKGDTQYF
- | - | TRBJ2-3 | TRBV20-1 | TGCAGTGCTCTTCCCGGGGGAGCAAGAGATACGCAGTATTTT | CSALPGGARDTQYF
- | - | TRBJ1-5 | TRBV6-6 | TGTGCTAGCAGGATGACGGCTTATAGCAATCAGCCCCAGCATTTT | CASRMTAYSNQPQHF
- | - | TRBJ2-3 | TRBV6-6 | TGTGCCAGCAGTTACTCGAGGGATAGCAGCACAGATACGCAGTATTTT | CASSYSRDSSTDTQYF